The rows below give T cell receptor beta chains drawn from one sample of a study of Graves' ophthalmopathy and Graves' hyperthyroidism. TCRdb re-derived calls from the multiplex PCR reads in MiXCR, one entry per CDR3 protein. The repertoire holds a few hundred thousand distinct CDR3 sequences, with roughly 21% as singletons. The sample taken for sequencing was peripheral blood. The receptors come from a woman between 18 and 30 years old with stable Graves' hyperthyroidism. Both conserved end residues are part of each CDR3. A D gene is named only where the DNA matches it firmly. Size is stated for part of the rows, as once, few or many counts, or as a class when the clone is expanded.

CASSDSTMKGQGYYGYTF | TGTGCCAGCAGTGACTCAACAATGAAGGGACAGGGCTACTATGGCTACACCTTC | TRBV6-4 | many | TRBJ1-2 | TRBD1
CSARDGAPVGRTKQETQYF | TGCAGTGCTAGAGATGGGGCCCCGGTGGGACGGACAAAACAAGAGACCCAGTACTTC | TRBV20-1 | many | TRBJ2-5 | -
CASEPPLSRGVAYEQYF | TGTGCCAGCGAGCCCCCCCTCAGTCGGGGAGTAGCCTACGAGCAGTACTTC | TRBV28 | many | TRBJ2-7 | -
CASTRLGETQYF | TGTGCCAGCACCCGGCTTGGGGAGACCCAGTACTTC | TRBV2 | many | TRBJ2-5 | -
CASSYSISGAGTSRYEQYF | TGTGCCAGCAGTTACTCGATTTCGGGAGCCGGGACTAGCCGATACGAGCAGTACTTC | TRBV6-2/TRBV6-3 | - | TRBJ2-7 | TRBD2
CSAPPLEPAYEQYF | TGCAGTGCTCCACCACTTGAACCCGCCTACGAGCAGTACTTC | TRBV20-1 | many | TRBJ2-7 | -
CASSLKSVGGETQYF | TGTGCCAGCAGCTTAAAATCCGTGGGGGGAGAGACCCAGTACTTC | TRBV13 | few | TRBJ2-5 | -
CASSLIMGTQYF | TGTGCCAGCAGCTTAATAATGGGGACCCAGTACTTC | TRBV7-3 | few | TRBJ2-5 | -
CASSADRAYGYTF | TGTGCCAGCAGCGCCGACAGGGCTTATGGCTACACCTTC | TRBV12-3/TRBV12-4 | many | TRBJ1-2 | TRBD1
CASSTTGTGETQYF | TGTGCCAGCAGTACCACCGGGACCGGGGAGACCCAGTACTTC | TRBV12-3/TRBV12-4 | - | TRBJ2-5 | -
CASSLDYVRLAGSSSYEQYF | TGTGCCAGCAGCTTAGATTATGTAAGACTAGCGGGTTCGAGCTCCTACGAGCAGTACTTC | TRBV11-2 | many | TRBJ2-7 | TRBD2
CASTLSPSYEQYF | TGTGCCAGCACCCTTAGCCCGTCCTACGAGCAGTACTTC | TRBV12-3/TRBV12-4 | few | TRBJ2-7 | -
CASSFRLAGRPYF | TGTGCCAGCAGTTTCAGACTAGCGGGGAGACCTTACTTC | TRBV28 | - | TRBJ2-7 | TRBD2
CASSWALSGSGYEQYF | TGCGCCAGCAGCTGGGCCCTTAGCGGGAGTGGCTACGAGCAGTACTTC | TRBV5-1 | many | TRBJ2-7 | TRBD2